This T cell receptor beta chain was recovered during a study of blood T cell repertoires in COVID-19. Study overall: The samples span acute and convalescent COVID-19 from the United States, Italy and Spain. Nucleic acid was either cDNA or gDNA, and it came from T cells, B-cell-depleted T cells, or PBMCs.

V was cut by 3 bases and J by 0 bases, with 12 bases left in between. This CDR3 comprises 16 residues. Germline V CDR1 and CDR2: LNHDA, SQIVND (reference sequence). Participants' reported clinical history set cohort assignment. Two negative PCRs, clearance, or symptom resolution had been documented for recovered Cohort 3 donors. Produced via immunoSEQ multiplex PCR; TCRdb's table is partial and in-frame only. The sample lists under 350,000 clones, approximately 91% occurring once. The V gene is TRBV19, the J gene TRBJ2-1, with D perhaps matching TRBD1 (5 bases). The sequencing sample was made of PBMCs or T cells enriched from blood (not recorded which). The clonotype originates from a woman in her thirties or forties who had recovered from COVID-19. The CDR3 spells CASSITRASSYNEQFF. CDR3 in DNA: TGTGCCAGTAGTATTACCAGGGCCAGCTCCTACAATGAGCAGTTCTTC. The full variable domain, with the rest looked up from reference TRBV19 and TRBJ2-1, is DGGITQSPKYLFRKEGQNVTLSCEQNLNHDAMYWYRQDPGQGLRLIYYSQIVNDFQKGDIAEGYSVSREKKESFPLTVTSAQKNPTAFYLCASSITRASSYNEQFFGPGTRLTVL.